The present TCR beta chain was sequenced within a study of cytomegalovirus exposure and HLA in healthy donors. Study-wide background: Genotyping of hundreds of donors showed that about 84% belonged to the Caucasian-associated ancestry cluster.

About this clone itself: Its antigen is as yet unknown.

General observations from the study: In a later analysis, TCR association rates varied by HLA locus: DRB1 most, HLA-C fewest.

The CDR3 consists of 14 residues. Amplification used 60 Vbeta primers and 13 Jbeta primers. Assay: immunoSEQ multiplex PCR; the TCRdb copy retains only in-frame clones and omits some. This sample has 180,000 or so clones; 77% occur once, and the top ten carry approximately 1.3%. The J gene is TRBJ1-1, the V gene TRBV21-1; the table's D gene call, TRBD1, was not cross checked with the DNA. TRBV21-1 is flagged as a pseudogene. This clonotype was sampled from a man aged 18 to 29 in good health and CMV-seronegative. The sample comprised PBMCs. The CDR3 protein is CASSLTGVQGEAFF. CDR3 nucleotides: TGTGCCAGCAGCTTAACAGGGGTTCAGGGTGAAGCTTTCTTT.